The 26 T cell receptor beta chains below all came from one sample that was sequenced in a study of T cells in tuberculosis. The time point was: new active TB diagnosis, blood taken before or within 7 days of starting treatment. Repertoires were generated with immunoSEQ multiplex PCR, while TCRdb's copy carries only in-frame clones and drops some. The table lists 30,000 to 40,000 clones, more than 85% of them singletons, with about 2.4% in the top ten. Sample: PBMCs, taken at tuberculosis diagnosis. The receptor set was obtained from an adult with tuberculosis.

The rearrangement uses TRBV30 and TRBJ1-4; D unclear. Trimming removed 3 bases at V and 4 bases at J, with 12 bases between. This CDR3 region has 14 residues. Germline assignment: CDR1 GTSNPN and CDR2 SVGIG (reference sequence). The CDR3 bases are TGTGCCTGGAGGTTCGGACTGAGTAATGAAAAACTGTTTTTT. Its protein is CAWRFGLSNEKLFF.

J is TRBJ1-1 and V is TRBV27, with 12 positions matching TRBD1. The CDR3 has 19 residues. The germline CDR1 and CDR2 sequences are MNHEY and SMNVEV (reference sequence). V dropped 6 bases and J dropped 0; count of bases not matched to a gene: 14. The CDR3 sequence is CASRPGTGGAYPMNTEAFF. The CDR3 DNA reads as TGTGCCAGCAGGCCGGGGACAGGGGGCGCATACCCAATGAACACTGAAGCTTTCTTT.

The rearrangement uses TRBV28 and TRBJ2-3; TRBD1 matches 8 bases. The CDR3 consists of 15 residues. The trim removed 5 bases at V and 3 bases at J, leaving 7 bases unmatched. Germline assignment: CDR1 MDHEN and CDR2 SYDVKM. The CDR3 DNA sequence: TGTGCCAGCAGTCTCCGGACAGGGTGGACAGATACGCAGTATTTT. Protein: CASSLRTGWTDTQYF.

This chain uses TRBV19 with TRBJ1-2; D gene unclear. V lost 3 bases and J 4 bases, leaving 15 bases between the germline ends. The CDR3 covers 15 residues. CDR1 LNHDA and CDR2 SQIVND come from the germline V gene (reference sequence). CDR3 sequence (DNA): TGTGCCAGTAGTATGAGGCGCGCGGGCGTCTATGGCTACACCTTC. Translating gives CASSMRRAGVYGYTF.

The rearrangement joins TRBV25-1 to TRBJ2-3; a weak D match, TRBD2 (6 bases). CDR1 is MGHDK, CDR2 SYGVNS, per germline. V dropped 5 bases and J dropped 1 base, with 7 bases sitting between them. The CDR3 sequence is 13 residues long. The CDR3 spells CASSWGGTDTQYF. In nucleotides, the CDR3 is TGTGCCAGCAGTTGGGGGGGCACAGATACGCAGTATTTT. Full variable domain (missing parts from reference TRBV25-1 and TRBJ2-3): EADIYQTPRYLVIGTGKKITLECSQTMGHDKMYWYQQDPGMELHLIHYSYGVNSTEKGDLSSESTVSRIRTEHFPLTLESARPSHTSQYLCASSWGGTDTQYFGPGTRLTVL.

The chain links TRBV9 to TRBJ2-7; 7 nucleotides align to TRBD1. The CDR3 consists of 15 residues. Per germline, CDR1 SGDLS and CDR2 YYNGEE. Trimming cost V 2 bases and J 0 bases; bases outside gene matches: 5. The CDR3 sequence: CASSVRDSPSYEQYF. DNA for the CDR3: TGTGCCAGCAGCGTCCGGGACAGCCCCTCCTACGAGCAGTACTTC.

V usage is TRBV30 and J usage is TRBJ1-1; D may be TRBD1 (5 bases). Germline-derived CDR1 and CDR2 are GTSNPN and SVGIG (reference sequence). The CDR3 extends over 11 amino acids. V was cut by 4 bases and J by 8 bases, with 11 bases left in between. CDR3 sequence (DNA): TGTGCCTGGACGCTAAAGGGGGAAGCTTTCTTT. Encoded protein: CAWTLKGEAFF. Together with reference TRBV30 and TRBJ1-1, the CDR3 gives the full variable domain: SQTIHQWPATLVQPVGSPLSLECTVEGTSNPNLYWYRQAAGRGLQLLFYSVGIGQISSEVPQNLSASRPQDRQFILSSKKLLLSDSGFYLCAWTLKGEAFFGQGTRLTVV.

The rearrangement joins TRBV9 to TRBJ2-6, with a possible D match to TRBD2 (5 bases). This CDR3 contains 15 residues. Germline assignment: CDR1 SGDLS and CDR2 YYNGEE. V was pared by 2 bases and J by 0 bases, with 6 bases between. This chain's CDR3 is CASSVGDSGANVLTF. The CDR3 DNA is TGTGCCAGCAGCGTGGGAGACTCTGGGGCCAACGTCCTGACTTTC.

This clone was observed a single time. The chain joins TRBV7-6 to TRBJ1-5, with D possibly being TRBD1 (5 bases). The CDR3 length is 15 residues. The germline gives CDR1 SGHVS, CDR2 FNYEAQ. The germline V and J ends were trimmed by 1 base and 5 bases, with 12 bases remaining between them. CDR3 sequence reads: CASSLGVGGDQPQHF. The CDR3, as DNA: TGTGCCAGCAGCTTAGGCGTTGGGGGGGATCAGCCCCAGCATTTT.

The chain employs TRBV7-7 and TRBJ2-7; possibly TRBD2 for D (5 bases). The germline V gene has CDR1 SSHAT and CDR2 FNYEAQ (reference sequence). Trimming took 3 bases from V and 7 from J, leaving 13 bases between them. This CDR3 has 13 residues. This CDR3 is CASSFREGWEQYF. The CDR3 DNA reads as TGTGCCAGCAGCTTTCGAGAGGGCTGGGAGCAGTACTTC.

The CDR3 loop reads CASSQVLAGTVVADTQYF. CDR3 sequence (DNA): TGTGCCAGCAGCCAAGTGCTGGCCGGGACAGTGGTAGCAGATACGCAGTATTTT. V gene TRBV4-2 combines with J gene TRBJ2-3, with 7 bases fitting TRBD1. After removal of 1 base from V and 4 bases from J, the junction contained 14 bases not matched to a gene. This CDR3 is built from 18 residues. Germline-derived CDR1 and CDR2 are LGHNA and YNFKEQ.

This rearrangement joins TRBV28 to TRBJ1-2; maybe TRBD1 (6 bases). The CDR3 spans 14 residues. The germline V gene has CDR1 MDHEN and CDR2 SYDVKM. V lost 2 bases and J lost 4, with 11 bases in between. The chain's CDR3 is CASSLRTDIYGYTF. DNA for the CDR3: TGTGCCAGCAGTTTACGGACAGACATCTATGGCTACACCTTC.

V is TRBV2 and J is TRBJ2-3; 14 bases agree with TRBD2. J was trimmed by 3 bases and V by 6 bases; bases with no gene match: 8. This CDR3 spans 17 amino acids. Germline V gene data show CDR1 as SNHLY and CDR2 as FYNNEI. CDR3 loop: CASRRTGTSGGTDTQYF. CDR3 in DNA: TGTGCCAGCAGACGTACAGGGACTAGCGGGGGTACAGATACGCAGTATTTT.

The genes are TRBV28 and TRBJ1-3, with 7 bases matching TRBD1. CDR3 length: 14 amino acids. Germline V CDR1 and CDR2: MDHEN, SYDVKM. V lost 3 bases and J lost 7; bases outside the gene matches: 6. The CDR3 DNA sequence: TGTGCCAGCAGTTTGATGGCAGGGGGGAACACCATATATTTT. Translated: CASSLMAGGNTIYF. Complete variable domain (other parts from reference TRBV28 and TRBJ1-3): DVKVTQSSRYLVKRTGEKVFLECVQDMDHENMFWYRQDPGLGLRLIYFSYDVKMKEKGDIPEGYSVSREKKERFSLILESASTNQTSMYLCASSLMAGGNTIYFGEGSWLTVV.

This chain connects TRBV6-6 to TRBJ2-2, with a possible D match to TRBD2 (5 bases). CDR1 and CDR2 from the germline V gene are MNHNY and SVGAGI (reference sequence). V dropped 7 bases and J dropped 4 bases, with 13 bases sitting between them. This CDR3 comprises 14 residues. The CDR3 protein is CASIGVRATGELFF. CDR3 in DNA: TGTGCCAGCATTGGGGTGAGGGCCACCGGGGAGCTGTTTTTT.

The gene calls are TRBV6-1 and TRBJ2-7; tentative D call: TRBD1 (6 bases). Trimming cost V 5 bases and J 10 bases, with 18 bases left between them. The CDR3 extends over 13 amino acids. Germline V lookup: CDR1 MNHNS, CDR2 SASEGT. The CDR3 DNA follows: TGTGCCAGCAGTAGATGGGACACCGCCGACCAGTACTTC. Residues: CASSRWDTADQYF.

The chain has TRBV27 and TRBJ1-5; D gene ambiguous. The germline gives CDR1 MNHEY, CDR2 SMNVEV (reference sequence). Trimming pared 5 bases from V and 4 bases from J, leaving 15 bases between. The CDR3 runs 15 residues. CDR3 DNA sequence: TGTGCCAGCAGTCTGAAGGGTCGGGAGAATCAGCCCCAGCATTTT. It specifies CASSLKGRENQPQHF.

The V and J genes are TRBV21-1 and TRBJ2-3; TRBD1, the table's D call, was not compared with the DNA. TRBV21-1 counts as a pseudogene. The CDR3 runs 15 residues. The CDR3 bases are TGTGCCAGCAATTCGCCGGGACAGAACACAGATACGCAGTATTTT. It codes for CASNSPGQNTDTQYF.

The V gene is TRBV2, the J gene TRBJ1-2, with 8 bases that match TRBD1. From germline, CDR1 is SNHLY and CDR2 FYNNEI. The V gene end was trimmed by 8 bases and the J gene end by 0 bases; junction bases not matched to a gene: 5. This CDR3 has 14 amino acids. CDR3 sequence (DNA): TGTGCCAGCGTGGGACAGGCGGCTAACTATGGCTACACCTTC. Its translation is CASVGQAANYGYTF. The variable domain in full, with the rest retrieved from reference TRBV2 and TRBJ1-2, is EPEVTQTPSHQVTQMGQEVILRCVPISNHLYFYWYRQILGQKVEFLVSFYNNEISEKSEIFDDQFSVERPDGSNFTLKIRSTKLEDSAMYFCASVGQAANYGYTFGSGTRLTVV.

This clone has only a few counts. The rearrangement joins TRBV5-1 to TRBJ2-7; possibly TRBD1 for D (6 bases). Germline lookup yields CDR1 SGHRS and CDR2 YFSETQ. The CDR3 runs 14 residues. Trimming took off 0 bases at V and 4 bases at J, with 11 bases between the two ends. The CDR3 spells CASSLDRETYEQYV. The CDR3 DNA reads as TGCGCCAGCAGCTTGGACAGGGAGACGTACGAGCAGTACGTC.

The V and J genes are TRBV19 and TRBJ2-1, with 10 bases aligning to TRBD1. The CDR3 sequence is 17 residues long. The trim removed 0 bases at V and 6 bases at J, leaving 8 bases unmatched. Germline CDR1 reads LNHDA; CDR2 reads SQIVND (reference sequence). Here the CDR3 DNA reads TGTGCCAGTAGTATAGATCGGATCCGGGACAGGGGCAATGAGCAGTTCTTC. Its protein is CASSIDRIRDRGNEQFF. Based on the CDR3 plus reference TRBV19 and TRBJ2-1, the full variable domain is DGGITQSPKYLFRKEGQNVTLSCEQNLNHDAMYWYRQDPGQGLRLIYYSQIVNDFQKGDIAEGYSVSREKKESFPLTVTSAQKNPTAFYLCASSIDRIRDRGNEQFFGPGTRLTVL.

CDR3 in DNA: TGTGCCACCAGCGAGGGGCCCCGGGGGGATCAGCCCCAGCATTTT. Protein product: CATSEGPRGDQPQHF. The chain couples TRBV15 to TRBJ1-5; TRBD1 is a possible D gene (5 bases). This CDR3 has 15 amino acids. The ends were cut back, 5 bases at V and 5 bases at J, with 16 bases in the middle. Germline V CDR1 and CDR2: LNHNV, YYDKDF (reference sequence).

The chain joins TRBV7-7 to TRBJ2-7; 12 nucleotides match TRBD2. Germline V gives CDR1 SSHAT, CDR2 FNYEAQ (reference sequence). J lost 4 bases, V lost 3 bases, and 4 bases had no gene match. The CDR3 runs 15 residues. Here the CDR3 reads CASSFLAGGLYEQYV. The CDR3 DNA follows: TGTGCCAGCAGCTTTCTAGCGGGGGGGTTATACGAGCAGTACGTC.

This chain uses TRBV5-1 with TRBJ1-1, with 8 bases that match TRBD1. V trimming: 0 bases; J trimming: 4 bases; junction bases outside the gene matches: 5. CDR1 is SGHRS, CDR2 YFSETQ, per germline. The CDR3 spans 15 residues. Here the CDR3 reads CASSLAVTGVTEAFF. In DNA form, the CDR3 reads TGCGCCAGCAGCTTGGCCGTGACAGGGGTCACTGAAGCTTTCTTT.

The chain recombines TRBV5-1 with TRBJ2-3, with D unresolved. The ends were cut back, 0 bases at V and 2 bases at J, with 7 bases in the middle. Per the germline V gene, CDR1 is SGHRS and CDR2 is YFSETQ. The CDR3 extends over 14 amino acids. CDR3 nucleotides: TGCGCCAGCAGCTTGGCCGCAGACACAGATACGCAGTATTTT. Protein product: CASSLAADTDTQYF.

The chain joins TRBV27 to TRBJ2-2, with 10 bases fitting TRBD2. Germline V gene data show CDR1 as MNHEY and CDR2 as SMNVEV (reference sequence). The CDR3 extends over 15 amino acids. Germline trimming cut 6 bases from V and 1 base from J; bases unmatched to any gene: 2. CDR3 residues: CASRGTSENTGELFF. CDR3 in DNA: TGTGCCAGCAGGGGGACTAGCGAGAACACCGGGGAGCTGTTTTTT.